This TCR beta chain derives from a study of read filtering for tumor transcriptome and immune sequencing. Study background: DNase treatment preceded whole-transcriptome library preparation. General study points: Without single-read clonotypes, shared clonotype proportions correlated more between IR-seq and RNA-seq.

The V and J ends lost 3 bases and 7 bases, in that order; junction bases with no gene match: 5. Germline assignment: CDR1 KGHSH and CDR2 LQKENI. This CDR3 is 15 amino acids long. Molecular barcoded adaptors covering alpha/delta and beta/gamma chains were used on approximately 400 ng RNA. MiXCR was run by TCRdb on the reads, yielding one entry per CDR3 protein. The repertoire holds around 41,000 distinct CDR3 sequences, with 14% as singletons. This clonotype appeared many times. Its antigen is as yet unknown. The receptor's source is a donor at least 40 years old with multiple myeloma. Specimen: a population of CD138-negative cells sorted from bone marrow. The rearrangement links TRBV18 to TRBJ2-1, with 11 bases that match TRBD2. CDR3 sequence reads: CASSPLAGGRNEQFF. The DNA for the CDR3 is TGTGCCAGCTCACCCCTAGCGGGGGGACGGAATGAGCAGTTCTTC.